This T cell receptor (beta chain) originates from a study of graft-versus-host responses after intestinal transplantation. Clones were sequenced by immunoSEQ multiplex PCR, and TCRdb holds only the in-frame ones, with some missing. The sample consists of under 25,000 clones, about a third of them appearing once. This clone was observed once. The CDR3 covers 15 residues. V was pared by 3 bases and J by 2 bases, with 12 bases between. Germline V gene sequence: CDR1 SGHRS, CDR2 YFSETQ. The sequencing here drew on alloreactive CD4+ T cells from a mixed lymphocyte reaction culture, taken before transplantation. Subset indicated: CFSE-low proliferating T cells sorted from roughly 6-day pre-transplant mixed lymphocyte reaction (GvH or HvG direction). V gene TRBV5-1 combines with J gene TRBJ2-1; D uncertain. This clonotype originated in a human patient who was an organ donor for intestinal transplantation. CDR3 residues: CASSSGGEAYNEQFF. CDR3 nucleotide sequence: TGCGCCAGCAGCTCCGGTGGGGAAGCCTACAATGAGCAGTTCTTC.